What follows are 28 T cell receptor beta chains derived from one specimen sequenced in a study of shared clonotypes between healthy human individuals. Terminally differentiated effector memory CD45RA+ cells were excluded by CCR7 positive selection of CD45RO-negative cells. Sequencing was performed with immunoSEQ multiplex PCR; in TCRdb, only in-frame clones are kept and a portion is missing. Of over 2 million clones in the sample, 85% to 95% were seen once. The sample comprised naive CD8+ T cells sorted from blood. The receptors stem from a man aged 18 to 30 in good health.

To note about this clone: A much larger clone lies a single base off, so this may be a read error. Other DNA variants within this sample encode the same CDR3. CDR3 coding DNA: TGTGCCAGCAGTTTAGAAGAGACCCAGTACTTC. Amino acid sequence: CASSLEETQYF. V and J are TRBV28 and TRBJ2-5; D remains unclear. The length of the CDR3 is 11 residues. From germline, CDR1 is MDHEN and CDR2 SYDVKM. V lost 2 bases to trimming and J lost 3 bases, with 1 base between them. The variable domain in full, completed from reference TRBV28 and TRBJ2-5, reads DVKVTQSSRYLVKRTGEKVFLECVQDMDHENMFWYRQDPGLGLRLIYFSYDVKMKEKGDIPEGYSVSREKKERFSLILESASTNQTSMYLCASSLEETQYFGPGTRLLVL.

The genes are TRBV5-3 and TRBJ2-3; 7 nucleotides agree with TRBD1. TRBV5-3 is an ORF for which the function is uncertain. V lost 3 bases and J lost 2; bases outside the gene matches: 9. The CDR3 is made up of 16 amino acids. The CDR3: CARSSRTGHFTDTQYF. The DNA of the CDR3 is TGTGCCAGAAGCTCTAGGACAGGCCACTTCACAGATACGCAGTATTTT.

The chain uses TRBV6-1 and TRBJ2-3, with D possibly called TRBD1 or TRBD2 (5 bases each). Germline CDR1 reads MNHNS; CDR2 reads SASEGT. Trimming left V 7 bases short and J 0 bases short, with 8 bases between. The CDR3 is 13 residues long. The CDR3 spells CASTRDSTDTQYF. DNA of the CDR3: TGTGCCAGCACCCGGGACAGCACAGATACGCAGTATTTT.

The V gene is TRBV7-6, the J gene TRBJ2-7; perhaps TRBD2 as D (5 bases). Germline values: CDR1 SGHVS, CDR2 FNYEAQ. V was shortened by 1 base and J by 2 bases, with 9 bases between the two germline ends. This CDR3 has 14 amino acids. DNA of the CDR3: TGTGCCAGCAGCTTAGTACCGGAGGCCTACGAGCAGTACTTC. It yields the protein CASSLVPEAYEQYF.

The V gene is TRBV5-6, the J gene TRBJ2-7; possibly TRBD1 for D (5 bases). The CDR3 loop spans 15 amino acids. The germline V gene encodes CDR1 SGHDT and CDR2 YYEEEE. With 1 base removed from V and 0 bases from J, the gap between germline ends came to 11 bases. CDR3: CASSLSKDNSYEQYF. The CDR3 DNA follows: TGTGCCAGCAGCTTGTCTAAGGACAACTCCTACGAGCAGTACTTC.

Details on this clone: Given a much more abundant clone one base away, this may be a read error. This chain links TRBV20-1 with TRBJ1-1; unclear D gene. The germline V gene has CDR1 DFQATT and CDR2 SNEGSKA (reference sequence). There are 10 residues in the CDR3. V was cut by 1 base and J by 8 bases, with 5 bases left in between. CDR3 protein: CSARGGEAFF. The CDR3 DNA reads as TGCAGTGCTAGAGGGGGAGAAGCTTTCTTT.

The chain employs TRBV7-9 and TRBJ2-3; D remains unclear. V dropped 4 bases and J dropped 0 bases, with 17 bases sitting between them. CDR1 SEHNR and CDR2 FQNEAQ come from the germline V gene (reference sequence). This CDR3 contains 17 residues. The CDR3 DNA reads TGTGCCAGCAGCTCCGGGTCTAGGCCTTATAGCACAGATACGCAGTATTTT. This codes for CASSSGSRPYSTDTQYF.

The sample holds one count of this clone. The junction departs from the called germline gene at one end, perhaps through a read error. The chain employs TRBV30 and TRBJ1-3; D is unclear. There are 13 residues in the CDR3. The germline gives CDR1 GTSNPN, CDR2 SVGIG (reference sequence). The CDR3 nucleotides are TGTGCCTCTACAGCGTTCTCTGGAAACACCACATATTTT. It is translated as CASTAFSGNTTYF. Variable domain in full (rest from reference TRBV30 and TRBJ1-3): SQTIHQWPATLVQPVGSPLSLECTVEGTSNPNLYWYRQAAGRGLQLLFYSVGIGQISSEVPQNLSASRPQDRQFILSSKKLLLSDSGFYLCASTAFSGNTTYFGEGSWLTVV.

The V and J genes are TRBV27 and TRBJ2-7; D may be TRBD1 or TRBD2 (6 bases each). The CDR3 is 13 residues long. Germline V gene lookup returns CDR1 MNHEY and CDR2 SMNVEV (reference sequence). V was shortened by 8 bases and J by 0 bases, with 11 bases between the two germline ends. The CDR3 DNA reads TGTGCCAGCGGACGGGGGCTCTCCTACGAGCAGTACTTC. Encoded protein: CASGRGLSYEQYF.

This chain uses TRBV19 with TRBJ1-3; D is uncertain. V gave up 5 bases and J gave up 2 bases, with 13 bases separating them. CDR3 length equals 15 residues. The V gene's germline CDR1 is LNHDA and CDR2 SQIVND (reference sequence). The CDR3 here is CASSFTLETGNTIYF. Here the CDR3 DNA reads TGTGCCAGTAGTTTCACTTTGGAGACTGGAAACACCATATATTTT.

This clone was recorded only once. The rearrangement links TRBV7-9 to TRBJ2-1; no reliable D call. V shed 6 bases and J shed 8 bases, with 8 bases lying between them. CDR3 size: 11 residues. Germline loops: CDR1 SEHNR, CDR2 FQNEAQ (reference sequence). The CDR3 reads CASSPAHEQFF. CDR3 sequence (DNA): TGTGCCAGCAGTCCGGCTCATGAGCAGTTCTTC.

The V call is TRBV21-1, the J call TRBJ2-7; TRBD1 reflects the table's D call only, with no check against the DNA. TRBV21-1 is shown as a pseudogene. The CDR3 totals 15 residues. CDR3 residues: CASSPTGLGPYEQYF. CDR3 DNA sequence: TGTGCCAGCAGCCCAACAGGGCTGGGGCCCTACGAGCAGTACTTC.

CDR3 sequence (DNA): TGTGCCAGCAGTTTATCGTCCGGGGCAGGGAGCTCCTACGAGCAGTACTTC. Protein product: CASSLSSGAGSSYEQYF. V and J are TRBV27 and TRBJ2-7; the D call may be TRBD1 or TRBD2 (5 bases each). The CDR3 runs 17 residues. V was pared by 0 bases and J by 0 bases, with 15 bases between. The germline V gene has CDR1 MNHEY and CDR2 SMNVEV (reference sequence).

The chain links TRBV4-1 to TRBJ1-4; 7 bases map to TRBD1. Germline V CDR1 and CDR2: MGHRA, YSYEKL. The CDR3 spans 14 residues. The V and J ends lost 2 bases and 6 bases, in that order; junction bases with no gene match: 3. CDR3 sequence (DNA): TGCGCCAGCAGCCAACCCGGACAGGATGAAAAACTGTTTTTT. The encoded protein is CASSQPGQDEKLFF.

In nucleotides, the CDR3 is TGTGCCAGCAGCGGGGGGACTAGCGGCTACGAGCAGTACTTC. It is translated as CASSGGTSGYEQYF. This chain joins TRBV7-8 and TRBJ2-7, with 11 bases identical to TRBD2. In germline, CDR1 is SGHVS, CDR2 FQNEAQ. CDR3 size: 14 residues. Trimming removed 5 bases from V and 3 bases from J; junction bases left unmatched: 3.

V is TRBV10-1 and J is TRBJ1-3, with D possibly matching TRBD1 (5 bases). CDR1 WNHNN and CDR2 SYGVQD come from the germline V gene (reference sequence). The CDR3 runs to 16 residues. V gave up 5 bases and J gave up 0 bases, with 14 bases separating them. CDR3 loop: CASSRGTESSGNTIYF. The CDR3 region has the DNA TGCGCCAGCAGTCGGGGGACGGAGAGCTCTGGAAACACCATATATTTT.

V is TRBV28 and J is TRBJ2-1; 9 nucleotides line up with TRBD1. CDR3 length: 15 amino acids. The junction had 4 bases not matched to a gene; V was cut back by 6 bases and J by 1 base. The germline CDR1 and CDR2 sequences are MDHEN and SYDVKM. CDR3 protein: CASSQDRGSYNEQFF. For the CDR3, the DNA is TGTGCCAGCAGCCAGGACAGGGGATCCTACAATGAGCAGTTCTTC.

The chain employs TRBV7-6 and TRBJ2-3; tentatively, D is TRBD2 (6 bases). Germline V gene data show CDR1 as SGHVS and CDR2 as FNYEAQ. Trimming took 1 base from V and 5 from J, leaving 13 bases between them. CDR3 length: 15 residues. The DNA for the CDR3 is TGTGCCAGCAGCTTAGGGCCGGGAGAGGGAGATACGCAGTATTTT. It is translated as CASSLGPGEGDTQYF. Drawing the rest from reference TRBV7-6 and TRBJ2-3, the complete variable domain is GAGVSQSPRYKVTKRGQDVALRCDPISGHVSLYWYRQALGQGPEFLTYFNYEAQQDKSGLPNDRFSAERPEGSISTLTIQRTEQRDSAMYRCASSLGPGEGDTQYFGPGTRLTVL.

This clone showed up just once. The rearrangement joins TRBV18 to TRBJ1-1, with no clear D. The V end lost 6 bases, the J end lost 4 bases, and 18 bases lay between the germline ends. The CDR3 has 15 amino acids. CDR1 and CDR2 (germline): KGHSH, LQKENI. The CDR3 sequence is CASSPYDDQATEAFF. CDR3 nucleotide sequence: TGTGCCAGCTCCCCTTACGATGACCAGGCCACTGAAGCTTTCTTT.

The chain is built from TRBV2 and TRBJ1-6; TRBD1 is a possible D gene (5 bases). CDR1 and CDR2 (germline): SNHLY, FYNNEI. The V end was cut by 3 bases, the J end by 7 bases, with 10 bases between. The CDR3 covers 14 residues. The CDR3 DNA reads TGTGCCAGCAGTGATACGGGGGAAAATTCACCCCTCCACTTT. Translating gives CASSDTGENSPLHF. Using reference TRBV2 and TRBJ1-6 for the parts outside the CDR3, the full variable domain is EPEVTQTPSHQVTQMGQEVILRCVPISNHLYFYWYRQILGQKVEFLVSFYNNEISEKSEIFDDQFSVERPDGSNFTLKIRSTKLEDSAMYFCASSDTGENSPLHFGNGTRLTVT.

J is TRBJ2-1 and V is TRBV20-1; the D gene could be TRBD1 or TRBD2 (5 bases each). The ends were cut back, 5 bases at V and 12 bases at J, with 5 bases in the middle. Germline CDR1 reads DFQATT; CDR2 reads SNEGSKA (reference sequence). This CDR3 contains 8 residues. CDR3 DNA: TGCAGTGCTGGGGGGCAGTTCTTC. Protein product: CSAGGQFF.

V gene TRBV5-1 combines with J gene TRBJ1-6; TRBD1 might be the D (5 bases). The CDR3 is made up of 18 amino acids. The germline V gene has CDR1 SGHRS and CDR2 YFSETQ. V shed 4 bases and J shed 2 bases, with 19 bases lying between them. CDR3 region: CASSETDVVGPYNSPLHF. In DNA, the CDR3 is TGCGCCAGCAGCGAGACTGACGTCGTGGGGCCCTATAATTCACCCCTCCACTTT. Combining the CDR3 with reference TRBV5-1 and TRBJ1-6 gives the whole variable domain KAGVTQTPRYLIKTRGQQVTLSCSPISGHRSVSWYQQTPGQGLQFLFEYFSETQRNKGNFPGRFSGRQFSNSRSEMNVSTLELGDSALYLCASSETDVVGPYNSPLHFGNGTRLTVT.

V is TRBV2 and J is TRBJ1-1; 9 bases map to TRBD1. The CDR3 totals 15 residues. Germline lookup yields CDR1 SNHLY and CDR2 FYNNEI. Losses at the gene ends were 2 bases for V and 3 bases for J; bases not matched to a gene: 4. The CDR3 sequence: CASSEWDRVYTEAFF. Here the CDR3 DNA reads TGTGCCAGCAGTGAATGGGACAGGGTATACACTGAAGCTTTCTTT.

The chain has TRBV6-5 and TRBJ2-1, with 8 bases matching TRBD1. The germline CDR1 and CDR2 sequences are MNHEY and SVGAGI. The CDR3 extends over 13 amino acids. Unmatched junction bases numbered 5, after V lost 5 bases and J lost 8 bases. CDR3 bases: TGTGCCAGCAGTACGGACAGGGTGGATGAGCAGTTCTTC. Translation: CASSTDRVDEQFF.

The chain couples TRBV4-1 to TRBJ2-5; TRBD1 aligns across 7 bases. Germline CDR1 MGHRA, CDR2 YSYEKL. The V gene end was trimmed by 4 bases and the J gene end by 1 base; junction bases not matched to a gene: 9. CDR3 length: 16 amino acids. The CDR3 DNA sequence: TGCGCCAGCAGCCGACCCGGGACAGAGGCCCAAGAGACCCAGTACTTC. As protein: CASSRPGTEAQETQYF.

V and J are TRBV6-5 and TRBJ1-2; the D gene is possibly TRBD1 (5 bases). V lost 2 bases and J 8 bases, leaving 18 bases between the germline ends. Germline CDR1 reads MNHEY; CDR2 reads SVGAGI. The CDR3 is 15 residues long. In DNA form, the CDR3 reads TGTGCCAGCAGTTACAACGAGCCCCGGGGGAACGGCTACACCTTC. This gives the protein CASSYNEPRGNGYTF.

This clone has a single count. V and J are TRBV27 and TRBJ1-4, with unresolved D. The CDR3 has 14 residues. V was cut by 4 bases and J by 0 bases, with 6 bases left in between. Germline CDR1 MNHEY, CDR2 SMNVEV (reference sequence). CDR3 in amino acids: CASSSQATNEKLFF. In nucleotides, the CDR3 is TGTGCCAGCAGTTCCCAGGCAACTAATGAAAAACTGTTTTTT. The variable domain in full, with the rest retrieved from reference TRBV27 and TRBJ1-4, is EAQVTQNPRYLITVTGKKLTVTCSQNMNHEYMSWYRQDPGLGLRQIYYSMNVEVTDKGDVPEGYKVSRKEKRNFPLILESPSPNQTSLYFCASSSQATNEKLFFGSGTQLSVL.

The CDR3 sequence: CASSYGGRGYEQYF. In nucleotides, the CDR3 is TGTGCCAGCAGTTACGGAGGGAGGGGTTACGAGCAGTACTTC. The chain recombines TRBV27 with TRBJ2-7, with 7 positions matching TRBD2. The germline CDR1 and CDR2 sequences are MNHEY and SMNVEV (reference sequence). With 4 bases clipped from V and 4 bases from J, the junction kept 7 bases outside the gene matches. The CDR3 has 14 amino acids.